Following are 27 T cell receptor beta chains from one sample sequenced in a study of blood T cell repertoires in COVID-19 (TCRdb year 2020). Library preparation employed the immunoSEQ multiplex PCR assay. TCRdb re-hosts the immuneACCESS table, in-frame sequences only. Its copies lack some clones; in the studies checked, an unresolved V gene accounts for under half of them, and the cause for the rest is not known. Across this sample there are fewer than 350,000 clones, with roughly 85% seen only once. The top ten hold roughly 7.8% of the sample. Sequencing input: peripheral blood. Receptors originate from a human donor in a cohort sampled during active COVID-19.

The CDR3 nucleotides are TGTGCCAGCAGCGCAAACAGAGTCGGCACCGGGGAGCTGTTTTTT. Protein: CASSANRVGTGELFF. The genes are TRBV9 and TRBJ2-2, with D unclear. Germline V CDR1 and CDR2: SGDLS, YYNGEE. This CDR3 is 15 amino acids long. Trimming removed 3 bases from V and 4 bases from J, with 13 bases in between.

This sequence joins TRBV12-3 or TRBV12-4 and TRBJ1-1, with a possible D match to TRBD1 (6 bases). CDR3 length: 12 residues. With 4 bases removed from V and 11 bases from J, the gap between germline ends came to 14 bases. CDR3 DNA: TGTGCCAGCAGTTCCATCGACAGGAGGGCTTTCTTT. It encodes CASSSIDRRAFF.

The rearrangement joins TRBV7-9 to TRBJ1-2, with D maybe TRBD1 (5 bases). The germline gives CDR1 SEHNR, CDR2 FQNEAQ (reference sequence). The CDR3 extends over 12 amino acids. The V gene lost 5 bases and the J gene lost 4 bases, with 8 bases spanning the gap. CDR3 amino acids: CASSQGFYGYTF. CDR3 DNA sequence: TGTGCCAGCAGCCAGGGTTTCTATGGCTACACCTTC.

The chain combines TRBV12-3 or TRBV12-4 with TRBJ1-1; D perhaps matches TRBD1 (5 bases). V lost 6 bases, J lost 1 base, and 9 bases lay in between. The CDR3 is made up of 13 amino acids. CDR3 region: CASRLTANTEAFF. CDR3 DNA: TGTGCCAGCAGGCTGACAGCGAACACTGAAGCTTTCTTT.

The chain uses TRBV18 and TRBJ1-6; 10 bases match TRBD1. Germline loops: CDR1 KGHSH, CDR2 LQKENI. The CDR3 covers 16 residues. V lost 2 bases, J lost 8 bases, and 6 bases stayed unmatched. The CDR3, as DNA: TGTGCCAGCTCACCAATGGGGACAGGGGATCATTCACCCCTCCACTTT. Its protein is CASSPMGTGDHSPLHF.

The J gene is TRBJ1-2, the V gene TRBV18; 8 bases align to TRBD1. V trimming: 3 bases; J trimming: 8 bases; junction bases outside the gene matches: 5. CDR1 and CDR2 (germline): KGHSH, LQKENI. CDR3 length equals 13 residues. The CDR3 protein is CASSPPGGRGYTF. CDR3 coding DNA: TGTGCCAGCTCACCCCCAGGGGGCCGGGGCTACACCTTC.

This clone was observed a few times. The rearrangement links TRBV25-1 to TRBJ1-4, with 9 bases aligning to TRBD1. CDR3 length equals 18 residues. Germline lookup yields CDR1 MGHDK and CDR2 SYGVNS. V was clipped by 1 base and J by 8 bases; unmatched bases: 14. DNA for the CDR3: TGTGCCAGCAGTGAATCCGAACCGCTGACAGGGGGTAAGGAAAAACTGTTTTTT. As protein: CASSESEPLTGGKEKLFF.

Only a few counts were recorded for this clone. The genes are TRBV7-9 and TRBJ1-5; weak D call: TRBD1 (5 bases). Trimming left V 5 bases short and J 4 bases short, with 9 bases between. The V gene's germline CDR1 is SEHNR and CDR2 FQNEAQ (reference sequence). This CDR3 is 13 amino acids long. CDR3 region: CASSTTENQPQHF. The DNA for the CDR3 is TGTGCCAGCAGCACGACAGAGAATCAGCCCCAGCATTTT.

This clone appeared a few times. The rearrangement links TRBV5-1 to TRBJ2-2; 7 bases agree with TRBD1. Germline CDR1 reads SGHRS; CDR2 reads YFSETQ. This CDR3 has 12 amino acids. The ends lost 2 bases at V and 13 bases at J; junction bases unmatched: 5. The CDR3 nucleotides read TGCGCCAGCAGCTTCGACAGGGACGGGCTGTTTTTT. Translated, it gives CASSFDRDGLFF.

The J gene is TRBJ1-1, the V gene TRBV19; possible D gene TRBD1, 5 bases. Germline CDR1 is LNHDA and CDR2 is SQIVND (reference sequence). With 4 bases removed from V and 4 bases from J, the gap between germline ends came to 16 bases. This CDR3 is built from 15 residues. DNA for the CDR3: TGTGCCAGTAGTACCGTAATCCAGGGAAGCACTGAAGCTTTCTTT. Amino acids: CASSTVIQGSTEAFF.

This clone has a count of ten or more. The genes are TRBV5-5 and TRBJ1-5; perhaps TRBD1 as D (6 bases). In germline, CDR1 is SGHKS, CDR2 YYEKEE (reference sequence). V dropped 0 bases and J dropped 3 bases, with 13 bases sitting between them. This CDR3 has 16 amino acids. The CDR3 DNA reads TGTGCCAGCAGCTTGGGGCTAACAGGGCTCAATCAGCCCCAGCATTTT. Amino acid sequence: CASSLGLTGLNQPQHF. Filled out from reference TRBV5-5 and TRBJ1-5, the complete variable domain reads DAGVTQSPTHLIKTRGQQVTLRCSPISGHKSVSWYQQVLGQGPQFIFQYYEKEERGRGNFPDRFSARQFPNYSSELNVNALLLGDSALYLCASSLGLTGLNQPQHFGDGTRLSIL.

This chain connects TRBV7-3 to TRBJ2-2; tentatively, D is TRBD1 (5 bases). CDR3 length equals 14 residues. Germline V gene sequence: CDR1 SGHTA, CDR2 FQGTGA. V was trimmed by 1 base and J by 6 bases, leaving 9 bases between them. CDR3 sequence: CASSLNPGSGELFF. The CDR3 DNA reads TGTGCCAGCAGCTTAAATCCAGGGTCCGGGGAGCTGTTTTTT.

The rearrangement joins TRBV18 to TRBJ1-3; D not certain. The CDR3 sequence is 15 residues long. From germline, CDR1 is KGHSH and CDR2 LQKENI. Deletions cut 3 bases from V and 0 bases from J, with 9 bases between. The DNA of the CDR3 is TGTGCCAGCTCACCGACTCCAGCCTCTGGAAACACCATATATTTT. Protein: CASSPTPASGNTIYF.

This sequence joins TRBV2 and TRBJ1-1; a possible D gene is TRBD1 (5 bases). Trimming took 4 bases from V and 11 from J, leaving 11 bases between them. This CDR3 has 11 amino acids. Germline lookup yields CDR1 SNHLY and CDR2 FYNNEI. CDR3 in DNA: TGTGCCAGCAGTGGGGGACTGGCGGCTTTCTTT. Encoded protein: CASSGGLAAFF.

The chain has TRBV30 and TRBJ1-2, with a possible D match to TRBD1 (6 bases). This CDR3 is 11 amino acids long. Germline CDR1 and CDR2: GTSNPN and SVGIG (reference sequence). Trimming stripped 5 bases from V and 6 bases from J, with 10 bases between. This CDR3 is CAWEQGNGYTF. The CDR3 DNA is TGTGCCTGGGAACAGGGAAATGGCTACACCTTC. The variable domain in full, completed from reference TRBV30 and TRBJ1-2, reads SQTIHQWPATLVQPVGSPLSLECTVEGTSNPNLYWYRQAAGRGLQLLFYSVGIGQISSEVPQNLSASRPQDRQFILSSKKLLLSDSGFYLCAWEQGNGYTFGSGTRLTVV.

This chain joins TRBV29-1 and TRBJ2-1; 8 positions agree with TRBD2. Germline V gene sequence: CDR1 SQVTM, CDR2 ANQGSEA. The V segment lost 4 bases and the J segment 4 bases; nucleotides outside the gene matches: 12. CDR3 size: 16 residues. In DNA, the CDR3 is TGCAGCGTTGTAATATTGGCGGGGGGTCGATACAATGAGCAGTTCTTC. This encodes CSVVILAGGRYNEQFF.

The gene calls are TRBV6-5 and TRBJ1-4; 8 nucleotides agree with TRBD1. The CDR3 runs to 14 residues. Germline CDR1 MNHEY, CDR2 SVGAGI. Trimming took 6 bases from V and 8 from J; bases not matched to a gene: 8. The CDR3 reads CASSVDRADEKLFF. The CDR3 DNA sequence: TGTGCCAGCAGCGTGGACAGGGCGGACGAAAAACTGTTTTTT.

The chain has TRBV6-1 and TRBJ2-2; no clear D. The V gene lost 0 bases and the J gene lost 4 bases, with 9 bases spanning the gap. The germline V gene encodes CDR1 MNHNS and CDR2 SASEGT. This CDR3 region has 15 residues. Written as DNA, the CDR3 is TGTGCCAGCAGTGAAGCGGGCCCAATCACCGGGGAGCTGTTTTTT. Protein: CASSEAGPITGELFF.

The sample holds one count of this clone. CDR3 sequence reads: CAWSPRDRVAFF. The CDR3 DNA follows: TGTGCCTGGAGCCCCCGGGACAGGGTCGCTTTCTTT. The genes are TRBV30 and TRBJ1-1; 9 bases align to TRBD1. J was trimmed by 11 bases and V by 3 bases; bases with no gene match: 7. The CDR3 has 12 amino acids. Germline V gene sequence: CDR1 GTSNPN, CDR2 SVGIG (reference sequence).

The chain couples TRBV19 to TRBJ2-7, with 12 positions matching TRBD2. V trimming: 1 base; J trimming: 0 bases; junction bases outside the gene matches: 7. Germline CDR1 is LNHDA and CDR2 is SQIVND (reference sequence). This CDR3 has 18 amino acids. This chain's CDR3 is CASSIGRGLAGTSYEQYF. In DNA form, the CDR3 reads TGTGCCAGTAGTATAGGGCGCGGACTAGCGGGGACCTCCTACGAGCAGTACTTC.

The chain has TRBV29-1 and TRBJ2-1; 15 bases are shared with TRBD2. Germline loops: CDR1 SQVTM, CDR2 ANQGSEA. The junction had 3 bases not matched to a gene; V was cut back by 6 bases and J by 6 bases. The CDR3 is 14 residues long. The CDR3 is CSVGLAGGPNEQFF. The CDR3 DNA is TGCAGCGTCGGACTAGCGGGGGGGCCCAATGAGCAGTTCTTC.

The rearrangement uses TRBV5-4 and TRBJ1-6, with D uncertain. CDR1 is SGHNT and CDR2 is YYREEE in the germline V gene (reference sequence). V lost 4 bases to trimming and J lost 5 bases, with 16 bases between them. This CDR3 contains 16 residues. CDR3 protein: CASSLPRGMDNSPLHF. The DNA of the CDR3 is TGTGCCAGCAGCCTACCGCGGGGAATGGATAATTCACCCCTCCACTTT.

The chain uses TRBV6-5 and TRBJ1-1, with unresolved D. The CDR3 runs 12 residues. CDR1 and CDR2 (germline): MNHEY, SVGAGI. V was cut by 11 bases and J by 5 bases, with 15 bases left in between. The CDR3 DNA reads TGTGCCGCAATATCCCAGGTAACTGAAGCTTTCTTT. Translated: CAAISQVTEAFF.

This sequence joins TRBV5-1 and TRBJ1-1, with 7 bases identical to TRBD1. This CDR3 is built from 14 residues. Germline trimming cut 0 bases from V and 10 bases from J; bases unmatched to any gene: 9. CDR1 and CDR2 (germline): SGHRS, YFSETQ. The CDR3 coding sequence is TGCGCCAGCAGCTTGGGTGGGGGAGACAGGGCAGCTTTCTTT. This gives the protein CASSLGGGDRAAFF.

The chain combines TRBV7-9 with TRBJ2-7; 7 positions match TRBD2. V gave up 2 bases and J gave up 3 bases; unmatched junction bases: 4. Germline V lookup: CDR1 SEHNR, CDR2 FQNEAQ (reference sequence). This CDR3 is 14 amino acids long. DNA of the CDR3: TGTGCCAGCAGCTTATCAGGGAGGGTCTACGAGCAGTACTTC. Its protein product is CASSLSGRVYEQYF.

Comment on this clone: The junction departs from germline at one end; a sequencing error may be responsible. The chain uses TRBV5-1 and TRBJ2-7; 9 bases are a match to TRBD1. Germline loops: CDR1 SGHRS, CDR2 YFSETQ. This CDR3 has 13 residues. CDR3 loop: CASSLTGGYKQYF. DNA of the CDR3: TGCGCCAGCAGCTTGACAGGGGGCTACAAGCAGTACTTC.

The chain recombines TRBV5-4 with TRBJ2-1; TRBD2 aligns across 7 bases. J gave up 0 bases and V 4 bases, and 10 bases lay outside the gene matches. CDR1 SGHNT and CDR2 YYREEE come from the germline V gene (reference sequence). This CDR3 has 17 residues. The CDR3 bases are TGTGCCAGCAGCCCGACGACTAGCTGGAGCTCCTACAATGAGCAGTTCTTC. The encoded protein is CASSPTTSWSSYNEQFF.